Here is one TCR beta chain with its context. Its antigen is unidentified. At one end the junction does not follow the germline gene, possibly because of a read error. The entry originates in a study of metastatic and nonmetastatic thyroid tumors. Across the whole study: Across peripheral blood and tumor or nodule tissue samples taken from malignant and benign thyroid patients, the repertoires were compared with one another. Findings and caveats of the study: In blood and tumor, TCR beta diversity was reportedly significantly higher in malignant thyroid tumors than in benign nodules.

As handled by the study authors: Variation in CDR3 across clinicopathological groups served as the basis for constructing a distant-metastasis classifier in papillary thyroid cancer. Using MiXCR, TCRdb re-called clones from the PCR reads. The authors' filters were not applied to this entry. The sample consists of 21,000 or so clones, around 21% of them appearing once. Patients underwent thyroid surgery, and none had received any treatment before it. The receptor comes from a female donor with papillary thyroid cancer or a benign thyroid nodule (not recorded which). Some clones in this sample may be carry-over from other donors' samples. Sequenced material: blood.

CDR3 loop: CASNFRLEGTNTGGLFF. DNA for the CDR3: TGTGCCAGCAATTTCAGACTAGAGGGAACGAACACCGGGGGGCTGTTTTTT. This chain joins TRBV28 and TRBJ2-2; tentatively, D is TRBD2 (6 bases). Germline V gives CDR1 MDHEN, CDR2 SYDVKM. This CDR3 region has 17 residues.